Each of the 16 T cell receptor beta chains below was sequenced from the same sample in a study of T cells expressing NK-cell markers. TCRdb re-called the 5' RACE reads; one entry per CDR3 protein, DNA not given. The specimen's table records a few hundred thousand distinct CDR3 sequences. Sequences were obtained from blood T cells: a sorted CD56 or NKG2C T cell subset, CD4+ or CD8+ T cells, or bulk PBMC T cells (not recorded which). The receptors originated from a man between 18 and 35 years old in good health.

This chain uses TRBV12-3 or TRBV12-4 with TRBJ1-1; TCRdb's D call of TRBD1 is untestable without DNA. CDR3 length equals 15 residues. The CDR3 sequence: CASSPYRGLNTEAFF.

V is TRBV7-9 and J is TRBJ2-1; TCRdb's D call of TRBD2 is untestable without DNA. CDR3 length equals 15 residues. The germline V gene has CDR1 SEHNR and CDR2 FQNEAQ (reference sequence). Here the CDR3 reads CASSLGREGRNEQFF.

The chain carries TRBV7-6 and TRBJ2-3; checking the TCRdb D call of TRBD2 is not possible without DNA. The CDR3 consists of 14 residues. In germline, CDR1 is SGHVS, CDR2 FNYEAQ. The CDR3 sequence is CASSFLARSDTQYF.

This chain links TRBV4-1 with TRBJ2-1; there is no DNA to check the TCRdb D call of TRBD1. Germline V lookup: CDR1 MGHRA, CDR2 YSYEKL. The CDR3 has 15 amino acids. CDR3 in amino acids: CASSEGQGAFNEQFF.

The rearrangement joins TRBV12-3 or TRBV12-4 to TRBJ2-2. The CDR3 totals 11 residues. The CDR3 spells CASRYTGELFF.

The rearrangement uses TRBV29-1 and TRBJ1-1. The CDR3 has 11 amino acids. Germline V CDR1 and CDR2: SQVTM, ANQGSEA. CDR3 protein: CSGDKNTEAFF.

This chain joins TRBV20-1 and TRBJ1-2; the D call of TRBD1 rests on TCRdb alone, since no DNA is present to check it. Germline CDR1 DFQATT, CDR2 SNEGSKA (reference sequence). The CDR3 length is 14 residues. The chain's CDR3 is CSAPRAGAIYGYTF.

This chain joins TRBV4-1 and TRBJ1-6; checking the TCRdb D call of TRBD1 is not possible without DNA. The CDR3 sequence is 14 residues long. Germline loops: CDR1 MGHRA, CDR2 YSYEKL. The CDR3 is CASRPIASFSPLHF.

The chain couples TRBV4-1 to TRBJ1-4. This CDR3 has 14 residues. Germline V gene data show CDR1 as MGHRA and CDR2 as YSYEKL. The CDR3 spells CASSQGGPPGKLFF.

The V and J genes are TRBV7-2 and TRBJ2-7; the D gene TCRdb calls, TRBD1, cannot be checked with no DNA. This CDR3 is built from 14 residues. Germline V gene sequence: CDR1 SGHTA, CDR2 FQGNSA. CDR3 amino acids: CASSLGTKKNEQYF.

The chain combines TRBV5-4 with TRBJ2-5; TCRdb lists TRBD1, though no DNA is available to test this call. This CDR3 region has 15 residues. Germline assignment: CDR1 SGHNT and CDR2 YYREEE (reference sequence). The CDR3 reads CASSFSRGFQETQYF.

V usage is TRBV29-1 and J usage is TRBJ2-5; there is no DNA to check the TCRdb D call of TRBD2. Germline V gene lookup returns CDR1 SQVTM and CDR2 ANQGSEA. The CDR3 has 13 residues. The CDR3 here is CSVALAYKETQYF. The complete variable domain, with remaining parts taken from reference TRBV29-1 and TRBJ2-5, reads SAVISQKPSRDICQRGTSLTIQCQVDSQVTMMFWYRQQPGQSLTLIATANQGSEATYESGFVIDKFPISRPNLTFSTLTVSNMSPEDSSIYLCSVALAYKETQYFGPGTRLLVL.

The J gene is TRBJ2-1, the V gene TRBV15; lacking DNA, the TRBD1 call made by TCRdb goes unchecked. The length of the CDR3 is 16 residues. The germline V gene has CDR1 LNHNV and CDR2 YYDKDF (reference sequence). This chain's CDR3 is CATSPGDSQSYNEQFF. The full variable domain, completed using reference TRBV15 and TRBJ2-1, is DAMVIQNPRYQVTQFGKPVTLSCSQTLNHNVMYWYQQKSSQAPKLLFHYYDKDFNNEADTPDNFQSRRPNTSFCFLDIRSPGLGDTAMYLCATSPGDSQSYNEQFFGPGTRLTVL.

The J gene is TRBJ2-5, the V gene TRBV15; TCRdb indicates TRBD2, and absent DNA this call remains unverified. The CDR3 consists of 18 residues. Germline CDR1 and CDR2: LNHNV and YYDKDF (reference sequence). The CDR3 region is CATSRTSGPQPSTETQYF.

CDR3 residues: CASSLWAGGPDTQYF. This chain joins TRBV5-1 and TRBJ2-3; TCRdb proposes TRBD2, but this gene call is untestable without DNA. Looked up from germline, CDR1 is SGHRS and CDR2 is YFSETQ. There are 15 residues in the CDR3.

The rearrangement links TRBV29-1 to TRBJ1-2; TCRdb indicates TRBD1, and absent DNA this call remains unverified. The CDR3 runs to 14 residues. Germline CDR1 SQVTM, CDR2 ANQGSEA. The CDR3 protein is CSVRGQGAYYGYTF.